Listed below are T cell receptor beta chains from one sample, sequenced in a study of tumor-infiltrating lymphocytes in glioblastoma multiforme. TCRdb re-called the multiplex PCR reads with MiXCR, one entry per CDR3 protein. Altogether 13,000 or so distinct CDR3 sequences are present, 64% being singletons, with the ten largest covering 25% to 40%. Material for sequencing was brain tumor tissue. The origin of the receptors is a male donor with glioblastoma. The CDR3 runs from the conserved cysteine through the conserved F or W. A D gene is named only where the DNA matches it firmly. Not every row has a clone size; where given, it reads once, few, many or a size class.

v_gene: TRBV11-2; abundance: -; d_gene: -; j_gene: TRBJ2-1; CDR3nt: -; CDR3aa: CASSFGMGNERFF
v_gene: TRBV11-3; abundance: -; d_gene: TRBD2; j_gene: TRBJ2-1; CDR3nt: TGTGCCAGCAGCCCCCGGCGTAGCGGGACCTTTTACAATGAGCAGTTCTTC; CDR3aa: CASSPRRSGTFYNEQFF
v_gene: TRBV6-1; abundance: medium-sized; d_gene: TRBD1; j_gene: TRBJ2-1; CDR3nt: TGTGCCAGCAGAACCGGGACAGGGGCGTTAAATGAGCAGTTCTTC; CDR3aa: CASRTGTGALNEQFF
v_gene: TRBV20-1; abundance: -; d_gene: -; j_gene: TRBJ2-1; CDR3nt: TGCAGTGCTAGACATTACAGACACTACAATGAGCAGCTCTTC; CDR3aa: CSARHYRHYNEQLF
v_gene: TRBV6-2/TRBV6-3; abundance: many; d_gene: -; j_gene: TRBJ2-3; CDR3nt: TGTGCCAGCAGTTACTTTTACGGGACCACAGATACGCAGTATTTT; CDR3aa: CASSYFYGTTDTQYF
v_gene: TRBV20-1; abundance: few; d_gene: -; j_gene: TRBJ2-7; CDR3nt: TGCAGTGCTAGAGATCAGGACACCTCTTTCTACGAGCAGTACTTC; CDR3aa: CSARDQDTSFYEQYF
v_gene: TRBV6-2/TRBV6-3; abundance: few; d_gene: -; j_gene: TRBJ2-3; CDR3nt: TGTGCCAGCAGCACGACACCGAACACAGATACGCGATATTTT; CDR3aa: CASSTTPNTDTRYF
v_gene: TRBV11-2; abundance: -; d_gene: -; j_gene: TRBJ2-7; CDR3nt: TGTGCCAGCAGCCCGCCTGTAGGCGTACACGAGCAGTACTTC; CDR3aa: CASSPPVGVHEQYF
v_gene: TRBV11-2; abundance: -; d_gene: -; j_gene: TRBJ2-1; CDR3nt: TGTGCCGGCATCCCCCCAGCGGAAGTGAGTAAAGAGCAGTTCTTC; CDR3aa: CAGIPPAEVSKEQFF
v_gene: TRBV10-3; abundance: -; d_gene: TRBD2; j_gene: TRBJ2-1; CDR3nt: TGTGCCATCAGCGACCCTAGCGGGAGCCTCCGTCAGCAGTTCTTC; CDR3aa: CAISDPSGSLRQQFF
v_gene: TRBV4-1; abundance: medium-sized; d_gene: -; j_gene: TRBJ1-1; CDR3nt: TGCGCCAGCAGCCAAGACCCAGGAGCGAACACTGAAGCTTTCTTT; CDR3aa: CASSQDPGANTEAFF
v_gene: TRBV4-1; abundance: many; d_gene: TRBD2; j_gene: TRBJ2-2; CDR3nt: TGCGCCAGCAGCCAAGAGACTAGCGGGATTTACACCGGGGAGCTGTTTTTT; CDR3aa: CASSQETSGIYTGELFF
v_gene: TRBV11-2; abundance: -; d_gene: -; j_gene: TRBJ2-2; CDR3nt: TGTGCCAGCATCTTAGATCGGTGGGTCGGGGAGCTGTTTTTT; CDR3aa: CASILDRWVGELFF